The T cell receptor beta chain under discussion was sequenced for a study of shared clonotypes between healthy human individuals. Study-level points and caveats: Naive CD4 clonotypes were shared across a handful of donors at about 5.2%.

Donors were healthy HIV-negative adults without recent acute infections or vaccinations. Germline lookup yields CDR1 SQVTM and CDR2 ANQGSEA. The CDR3 runs to 16 residues. Deletions cut 1 base from V and 2 bases from J, with 18 bases between. Each sorted subset replicate got 200 ng genomic DNA, 30,000 or so genomes. The assay was immunoSEQ multiplex PCR, and TCRdb's table has in-frame clones only and misses some. Among over 1.4 million clones listed, around 97% were seen once. Points on this clone: Antigen unknown.

The V gene is TRBV29-1, the J gene TRBJ2-7; D may match TRBD1 or TRBD2 (5 bases each). The sequence derives from a man under 40 in good health. Material: naive CD4+ T cells sorted from blood. Subset described: CD45RA+ positively selected. CDR3 DNA: TGCAGCGTTGAAGCCTTTCGGGTTGAGGGGACCTACGAGCAGTACTTC. Protein product: CSVEAFRVEGTYEQYF.